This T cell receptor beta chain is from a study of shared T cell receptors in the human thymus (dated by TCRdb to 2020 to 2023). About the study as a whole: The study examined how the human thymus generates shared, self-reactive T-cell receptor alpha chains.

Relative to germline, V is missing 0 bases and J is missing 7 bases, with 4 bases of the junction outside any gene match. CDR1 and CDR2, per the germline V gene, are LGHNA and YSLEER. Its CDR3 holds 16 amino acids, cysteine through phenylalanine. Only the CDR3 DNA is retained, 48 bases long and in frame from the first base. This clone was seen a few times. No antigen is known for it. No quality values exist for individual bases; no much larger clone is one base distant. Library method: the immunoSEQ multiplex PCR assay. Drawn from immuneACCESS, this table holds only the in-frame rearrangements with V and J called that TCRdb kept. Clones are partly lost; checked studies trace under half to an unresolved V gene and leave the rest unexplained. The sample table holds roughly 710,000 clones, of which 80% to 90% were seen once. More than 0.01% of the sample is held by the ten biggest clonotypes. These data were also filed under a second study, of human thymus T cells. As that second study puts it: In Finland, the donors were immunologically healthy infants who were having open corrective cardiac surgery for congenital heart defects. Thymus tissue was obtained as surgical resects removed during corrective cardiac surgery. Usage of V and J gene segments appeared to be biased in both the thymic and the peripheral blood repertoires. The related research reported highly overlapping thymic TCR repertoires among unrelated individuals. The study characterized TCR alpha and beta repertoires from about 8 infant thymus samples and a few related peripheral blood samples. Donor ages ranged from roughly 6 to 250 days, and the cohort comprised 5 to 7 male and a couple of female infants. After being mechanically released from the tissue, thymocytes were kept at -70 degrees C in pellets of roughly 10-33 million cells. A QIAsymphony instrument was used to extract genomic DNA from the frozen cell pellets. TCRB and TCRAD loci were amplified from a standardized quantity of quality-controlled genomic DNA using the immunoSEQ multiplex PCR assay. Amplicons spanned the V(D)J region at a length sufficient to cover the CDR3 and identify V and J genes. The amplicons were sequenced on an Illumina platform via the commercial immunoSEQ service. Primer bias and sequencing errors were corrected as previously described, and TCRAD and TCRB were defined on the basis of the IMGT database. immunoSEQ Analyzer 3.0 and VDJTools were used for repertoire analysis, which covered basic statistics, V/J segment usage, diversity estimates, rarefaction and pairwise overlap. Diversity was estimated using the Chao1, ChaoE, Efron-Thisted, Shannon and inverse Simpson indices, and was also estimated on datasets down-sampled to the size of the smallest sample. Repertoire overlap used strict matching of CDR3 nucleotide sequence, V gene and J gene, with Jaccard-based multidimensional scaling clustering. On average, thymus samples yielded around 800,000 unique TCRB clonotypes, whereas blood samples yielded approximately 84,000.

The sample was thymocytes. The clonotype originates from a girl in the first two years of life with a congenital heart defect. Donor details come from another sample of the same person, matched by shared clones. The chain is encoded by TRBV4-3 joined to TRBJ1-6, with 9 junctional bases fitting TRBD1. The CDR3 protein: CASSQEWDRENSPLHF. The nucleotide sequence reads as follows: TGCGCCAGCAGCCAAGAGTGGGACAGGGAGAATTCACCCCTCCACTTT.